Listed below are T cell receptor beta chains from one sample, sequenced in a study of blood T cell repertoires in COVID-19. Clones were read by immunoSEQ multiplex PCR, and TCRdb kept only the in-frame ones, dropping some. This sample has 100,000 to 150,000 clones; roughly 72% occur once, and the top ten carry 5.5%. The sample comprised peripheral blood. These receptors were taken from a man aged 55-75 years with acute or convalescent COVID-19. CDR3s include the opening cysteine and the closing phenylalanine or tryptophan. The D gene is left open where the match is weak. Not every row has a clone size; where given, it reads once, few, many or a size class.

j_call v_call d_call clone_size cdr3_nt cdr3_aa
TRBJ2-1 TRBV7-3 TRBD1 . TGTGCCAGCAGCTTAGATCTCGAACAGGGGCGAGGTGAGCAGTTCTTC CASSLDLEQGRGEQFF
TRBJ2-1 TRBV7-2 . . TGTGCCAGCAGCTCGCCGCGCGTCTCCTACAATGAGCAGTTCTTC CASSSPRVSYNEQFF
TRBJ2-7 TRBV7-8 . . TGTGCCAGCAGCCCAGGGGGGCTTAGCTCCTACGAGCAGTACTTC CASSPGGLSSYEQYF
TRBJ2-7 TRBV5-4 . . TGTGCCAGCAGTATAACAGGGAGTAGGTCCTACGAGCAGTACTTC CASSITGSRSYEQYF
TRBJ1-1 TRBV7-9 . . TGTGCCAGCAGCTTGGGGAGAAGGATCACTGAAGCTTTCTTT CASSLGRRITEAFF
TRBJ1-1 TRBV7-9 . . TGTGCCAGCAGCTCAAACAGGGATGAAGCTTTCTTT CASSSNRDEAFF
TRBJ2-1 TRBV27 TRBD2 . TGTGCCAGCAGGGATCAGCCGGGAGGGTACAATGAGCAGTTCTTC CASRDQPGGYNEQFF
TRBJ1-5 TRBV6-6 TRBD1 . TGTGCCAGCAGTCAGTCAGGACAGGCCTATAGCAATCAGCCCCAGCATTTT CASSQSGQAYSNQPQHF
TRBJ1-2 TRBV13 . . TGTGCCAGCAGCTTAGGCCGAGGTGGCTACACCTTC CASSLGRGGYTF
TRBJ2-1 TRBV24-1 TRBD1 once TGTGCCACCGCCAGAGGACAGGGGAGGAATGAGCAGTTCTTC CATARGQGRNEQFF
TRBJ1-2 TRBV11-2 . once TGTGCCAGCAGCGCCACAGGGAATGGGGGCTACACCTTC CASSATGNGGYTF
TRBJ1-2 TRBV9 TRBD1 . TGTGCCAGCAGCGGACAGGGAAATTCTGGCTACACCTTC CASSGQGNSGYTF
TRBJ1-2 TRBV7-9 . few TGTGCCAGCAGCTCGTCTAACTATGGCTACACCTTC CASSSSNYGYTF
TRBJ1-1 TRBV19 TRBD1 . TGTGCCAGTAGTGGGACAGGGGTCCCCCTCACTGAAGCTTTCTTT CASSGTGVPLTEAFF
TRBJ1-5 TRBV30 TRBD1 . TGTGCCTGGAGACCTAGGGACAGAGAGGTACAGCCCCAGCATTTT CAWRPRDREVQPQHF
TRBJ1-2 TRBV6-5 . . TGTGCCAGCAGTTATCGCCAGGCGAACTATGGCTACACCTTC CASSYRQANYGYTF
TRBJ2-7 TRBV3-1/TRBV3-2 TRBD1 many TGTGCCAGCAGTCTCGACAGGGGTACGGCCGAGCAGTACTTC CASSLDRGTAEQYF
TRBJ1-2 TRBV18 . . TGTGCCAGCTCACCGAACGGGAATAACTATGGCTACACCTTC CASSPNGNNYGYTF
TRBJ1-2 TRBV2 . many TGTGCCAGCAGTGACGGGGGAAACTATGGCTACACCTTC CASSDGGNYGYTF
TRBJ2-7 TRBV7-3 TRBD2 . TGTGCCAGCAGATCCCTAGCGGGAGGGTCCTACGAGCAGTACTTC CASRSLAGGSYEQYF
TRBJ1-5 TRBV30 TRBD1 . TGTGCCTGGAGTGTACCTAGGGGACAGGGCAATCAGCCCCAGCATTTT CAWSVPRGQGNQPQHF
TRBJ1-2 TRBV3-1/TRBV3-2 . . TGTGCCAGCAGCCAAGGAGGGACACTGGGCCTCTATGGCTACACCTTC CASSQGGTLGLYGYTF
TRBJ1-1 TRBV7-8 . . TGTGCCAGCAGCTTAGAGCCAGCCCGGGACACTGAAGCTTTCTTT CASSLEPARDTEAFF
TRBJ2-3 TRBV12-5 TRBD2 . TGTGCTAGTGGACCCGGGACTAGCGGGGCAGATACGCAGTATTTT CASGPGTSGADTQYF
TRBJ2-3 TRBV24-1 . . TGTGCCACCAGTGATTGGAAGAGAGGGAGCACAGATACGCAGTATTTT CATSDWKRGSTDTQYF
TRBJ1-3 TRBV9 . few TGTGCCAGCAGCACCCGGACAGCCGGAAACACCATATATTTT CASSTRTAGNTIYF
TRBJ1-1 TRBV14 . . TGTGCCAGCAGCCTCTCCCTGAACACTGAAGCTTTCTTT CASSLSLNTEAFF
TRBJ1-5 TRBV20-1 . . TGCAGTGCTAGTGGGACAAATCAGCCCCAGCATTTT CSASGTNQPQHF
TRBJ1-4 TRBV7-9 TRBD1 . TGTGCCAGCAGCTTTCTGCAGGGACAGCTTAATGAAAAACTGTTTTTT CASSFLQGQLNEKLFF
TRBJ1-4 TRBV27 TRBD1 few TGTGCCAGCAGAACAGGGGACGGTGAAAAACTGTTTTTT CASRTGDGEKLFF
TRBJ2-1 TRBV28 . . TGTGCCAGCAGTAAACAGGCCTACAATGAGCAGTTCTTC CASSKQAYNEQFF
TRBJ2-1 TRBV30 TRBD2 . TGTGCCTGGAGCAGGACTAGCGGTACGAATTCGGAGCAGTTCTTC CAWSRTSGTNSEQFF
TRBJ1-2 TRBV3-1/TRBV3-2 TRBD1 few TGTGCCAGCAGCCTCCAACCCCGGACAGGATTTAACTATGGCTACACCTTC CASSLQPRTGFNYGYTF
TRBJ2-3 TRBV6-6 TRBD2 . TGTGCCAGCAGGAATAGCGGGGGACTCACAGATACGCAGTATTTT CASRNSGGLTDTQYF
TRBJ1-5 TRBV24-1 . . TGTGCCACCAGTGATTCCCGTGGGGGGGATCAGCCCCAGCATTTT CATSDSRGGDQPQHF
TRBJ1-6 TRBV7-8 TRBD1 few TGTGCCAGCAGCCCTGACAGGGGTAATTCACCCCTCCACTTT CASSPDRGNSPLHF
TRBJ1-1 TRBV18 . few TGTGCCAGCTCACCACTTTACAACCAGGGGAACACTGAAGCTTTCTTT CASSPLYNQGNTEAFF
TRBJ2-5 TRBV5-6 TRBD1 . TGTGCCAGCAGCTTGGGACAGGGTTTGGAGACCCAGTACTTC CASSLGQGLETQYF
TRBJ2-5 TRBV7-6 TRBD2 . TGTGCCAGCAGCTTAGACTTTAGCGGGAGGACAGAGACCCAGTACTTC CASSLDFSGRTETQYF
TRBJ2-3 TRBV5-4 . . TGTGCCAGCAGCTTGGCCGGCACAGATACGCAGTATTTT CASSLAGTDTQYF
TRBJ2-7 TRBV5-1 TRBD2 . TGCGCCAGCAGCTTGTCGACTAGCGGGGGTCCCTACTCCTACGAGCAGTACTTC CASSLSTSGGPYSYEQYF
TRBJ1-2 TRBV6-6 TRBD1 . TGTGCCAGCAGGACAGGGGAAAACTATGGCTACACCTTC CASRTGENYGYTF
TRBJ1-1 TRBV2 . . TGTGCCAGCAGCCAGGACGGAGGGAACACTGAAGCTTTCTTT CASSQDGGNTEAFF
TRBJ1-5 TRBV21-1 . . TGTACCACAGGGTTCGAGAACAATCAGCCCCAGCATTTT CTTGFENNQPQHF
TRBJ2-2 TRBV19 TRBD2 . TGTGCCAGTAGTATTCGGCGGGAGGCTCGCACCGGGGAGCTGTTTTTT CASSIRREARTGELFF
TRBJ1-3 TRBV5-1 . . TGCGCCAGTCAATCTGGAAACACCATATATTTT CASQSGNTIYF
TRBJ2-7 TRBV19 . few TGTGCCAGTAGTATCCATCCCCTAGCCGCCGGGATTCGGTACGAGCAGTACTTC CASSIHPLAAGIRYEQYF
TRBJ1-4 TRBV30 . . TGTGCCTGGATCGGGAATGAAAAACTGTTTTTT CAWIGNEKLFF
TRBJ1-5 TRBV7-2 . . TGTGCCAGCAGCTTCGGACAGCGCGGTCAGCCCCAGCATTTT CASSFGQRGQPQHF
TRBJ1-1 TRBV3-1/TRBV3-2 TRBD1 . TGTGCCAGCAGCCAAGTGGGACAGGGGATTGAAGCTTTCTTT CASSQVGQGIEAFF
TRBJ1-2 TRBV9 . few TGTGCCAGCAGCGTAGGGACAGAGAACTATGGCTACACCTTC CASSVGTENYGYTF
TRBJ2-5 TRBV27 . few TGTGCCAGCAGGAAGATAGATGTGGAGACCCAGTACTTC CASRKIDVETQYF
TRBJ2-7 TRBV6-5 TRBD2 . TGTGCCAGCAGCTGGACTAGCGGTCACGAGCAGTACTTC CASSWTSGHEQYF
TRBJ1-3 TRBV20-1 . . TGCAGTGCACCCAGGGGAAACACCATATATTTT CSAPRGNTIYF
TRBJ1-1 TRBV15 . . TGTGCCACCAGCAGAGGTCCAGGAATGAACACTGAAGCTTTCTTT CATSRGPGMNTEAFF
TRBJ1-1 TRBV12-3/TRBV12-4 . . TGTGCCAGTAAACCCTACGGCACTGAAGCTTTCTTT CASKPYGTEAFF
TRBJ2-1 TRBV27 TRBD2 . TGTGCCAGCAGTTTAACCGGACTAGCCGCCATGCAGTTCTTC CASSLTGLAAMQFF
TRBJ1-1 TRBV27 . . TGTGCCAGCAGTTTAATGGGGGCGGGGGACACTGAAGCTTTCTTT CASSLMGAGDTEAFF
TRBJ2-1 TRBV24-1 . . TGTGCCACCAGTGATCCAGGGGCGGGAGTTTTCAATGAGCAGTTCTTC CATSDPGAGVFNEQFF
TRBJ1-1 TRBV27 TRBD1 . TGTGCCAGCAGCAGAACGACAGGGGGCGGCACTGAAGCTTTCTTT CASSRTTGGGTEAFF